This TCR beta chain is drawn from a study of beta chain features in type 1 diabetes. Germline V gives CDR1 GTSNPN, CDR2 SVGIG (reference sequence). The CDR3 length is 15 residues. Trimming removed 5 bases from V and 0 bases from J; junction bases left unmatched: 4. Expressed TCRB transcripts were sequenced, since all the RNA that had been isolated was reverse transcribed. Method: immunoSEQ multiplex PCR; TCRdb's copy keeps in-frame clones and lacks some. The sample has hundreds of thousands of clones; around 68% are singletons. This TCR was recovered from a man under 40 in good health. This rearrangement joins TRBV30 to TRBJ2-2; 9 bases map to TRBD1. Material for sequencing was naive CD4+ T cells from blood. This chain's CDR3 is CAWDRGKANTGELFF. For the CDR3, the DNA is TGTGCCTGGGACAGGGGGAAAGCGAACACCGGGGAGCTGTTTTTT.